The 14 T cell receptor beta chains listed next were all sequenced from one sample in a study of blood T cell repertoires in COVID-19. The table came from immunoSEQ multiplex PCR; TCRdb's copy has only in-frame clones and leaves some out. The sample records more than 110,000 clones, roughly 80% being singletons. The sequenced material came from PBMCs or T cells enriched from blood (not recorded which). The source of these receptors is a middle-aged man with acute COVID-19.

The rearrangement uses TRBV29-1 and TRBJ2-1; TRBD2 agrees at 10 bases. Germline CDR1 is SQVTM and CDR2 is ANQGSEA. Unmatched junction bases numbered 6, after V lost 7 bases and J lost 3 bases. CDR3 size: 14 residues. The CDR3, as DNA: TGCAGCGCTTTAGCGGGAGGCGTCTACAATGAGCAGTTCTTC. Amino acid sequence: CSALAGGVYNEQFF.

This sequence joins TRBV9 and TRBJ1-3, with 7 bases that match TRBD1. The CDR3 runs to 14 residues. After removal of 4 bases from V and 4 bases from J, the junction contained 5 bases not matched to a gene. Germline-derived CDR1 and CDR2 are SGDLS and YYNGEE. This CDR3 is CASSPDRVGNTIYF. The CDR3 DNA follows: TGTGCCAGCAGCCCCGACAGGGTAGGAAACACCATATATTTT.

This chain connects TRBV7-2 to TRBJ2-1; 8 nucleotides align to TRBD2. J was trimmed by 8 bases and V by 3 bases; bases with no gene match: 9. The CDR3 is made up of 15 amino acids. Germline-derived CDR1 and CDR2 are SGHTA and FQGNSA. The CDR3 loop reads CASSLTSVRSHEQFF. DNA for the CDR3: TGTGCCAGCAGCTTGACTAGCGTACGGTCCCATGAGCAGTTCTTC.

This chain uses TRBV19 with TRBJ2-5; D may be TRBD2 (6 bases). The CDR3 loop spans 16 amino acids. The V end lost 6 bases, the J end lost 2 bases, and 19 bases lay between the germline ends. Germline V lookup: CDR1 LNHDA, CDR2 SQIVND (reference sequence). CDR3 coding DNA: TGTGCCAGTAGCGACCACACCGGGACTCCGCAAGAGACCCAGTACTTC. It encodes CASSDHTGTPQETQYF.

The rearrangement links TRBV10-1 to TRBJ1-1; 9 bases are a match to TRBD1. The CDR3 loop spans 15 amino acids. Germline CDR1 is WNHNN and CDR2 is SYGVQD (reference sequence). Trimming took 5 bases from V and 4 from J; bases not matched to a gene: 8. The CDR3 nucleotides are TGCGCCAGCAGTACGGGCGCGGACAGGGGCACTGAAGCTTTCTTT. Translating it yields CASSTGADRGTEAFF.

This rearrangement joins TRBV27 to TRBJ1-2; perhaps TRBD1 as D (5 bases). V lost 3 bases and J 3 bases, leaving 14 bases between the germline ends. Germline loops: CDR1 MNHEY, CDR2 SMNVEV (reference sequence). CDR3 size: 15 residues. CDR3 amino acids: CASSFVAGRDYGYTF. The CDR3 coding sequence is TGTGCCAGCAGTTTCGTGGCGGGGCGGGACTATGGCTACACCTTC.

On this clone itself: In the same sample, other DNA sequences code for this CDR3. The V and J genes are TRBV3-1 (or the pseudogene TRBV3-2) and TRBJ1-1; TRBD1 might be the D (5 bases). CDR1 is LGHDT and CDR2 is YNNKEL in the germline V gene (reference sequence). V lost 0 bases, J lost 5 bases, and 10 bases lay in between. CDR3 size: 14 residues. The CDR3 is CASSQDGGGTEAFF. The CDR3 DNA follows: TGTGCCAGCAGCCAAGATGGGGGAGGAACTGAAGCTTTCTTT.

The DNA for the CDR3 is TGCGCCAGCACGACAGGGTCCTACGAGCAGTACTTC. It translates to CASTTGSYEQYF. The chain carries TRBV10-2 and TRBJ2-7, with 7 nucleotides matching TRBD1. Germline values: CDR1 WSHSY, CDR2 SAAADI. V was clipped by 7 bases and J by 1 base; unmatched bases: 1. This CDR3 contains 12 residues.

The genes are TRBV9 and TRBJ2-7; TRBD1 matches 9 bases. Trimming removed 0 bases from V and 7 bases from J; junction bases left unmatched: 5. This CDR3 has 14 residues. Germline loops: CDR1 SGDLS, CDR2 YYNGEE. This CDR3 reads CASSVGDREYEQYF. CDR3 bases: TGTGCCAGCAGCGTAGGGGACAGGGAGTATGAGCAGTACTTC.

The gene calls are TRBV2 and TRBJ2-7, with TRBD1 as a possible D gene (6 bases). The CDR3 runs 14 residues. Germline CDR1 is SNHLY and CDR2 is FYNNEI. Deletions cut 5 bases from V and 0 bases from J, with 11 bases between. CDR3 amino acids: CASSRTVSSYEQYF. CDR3 DNA sequence: TGTGCCAGCAGTAGGACAGTTAGCTCCTACGAGCAGTACTTC.

The genes are TRBV30 and TRBJ2-5; D remains ambiguous. V lost 3 bases and J 4 bases, leaving 9 bases between the germline ends. The CDR3 is made up of 12 amino acids. Germline V lookup: CDR1 GTSNPN, CDR2 SVGIG (reference sequence). In nucleotides, the CDR3 is TGTGCCTGGAGAACCTCGGGAGAGACCCAGTACTTC. This codes for CAWRTSGETQYF.

The chain combines TRBV14 with TRBJ1-5, with 8 bases fitting TRBD1. V lost 1 base to trimming and J lost 6 bases; unmatched junction nucleotides: 5. Germline V gene data show CDR1 as SGHDN and CDR2 as FVKESK. CDR3 length: 15 amino acids. CDR3: CASSQGGTGAQPQHF. For the CDR3, the DNA is TGTGCCAGCAGCCAAGGCGGGACAGGCGCTCAGCCCCAGCATTTT.

This chain uses TRBV7-8 with TRBJ1-1, with D unclear. The CDR3 totals 13 residues. Per the germline V gene, CDR1 is SGHVS and CDR2 is FQNEAQ. Trimming removed 3 bases at V and 6 bases at J, with 11 bases between. The CDR3 nucleotides read TGTGCCAGCAGCTTCGCAGGTAAAGCTGAAGCTTTCTTT. This gives the protein CASSFAGKAEAFF. The variable domain in full, completed from reference TRBV7-8 and TRBJ1-1, reads GAGVSQSPRYKVAKRGQDVALRCDPISGHVSLFWYQQALGQGPEFLTYFQNEAQLDKSGLPSDRFFAERPEGSVSTLKIQRTQQEDSAVYLCASSFAGKAEAFFGQGTRLTVV.

By share, this clone counts as medium-sized (0.01 to 0.1%). CDR3 nucleotides: TGTGCCAGCACCGGAAGGGGGTATCGGCCCCAGCATTTT. It is translated as CASTGRGYRPQHF. The genes are TRBV6-5 and TRBJ1-5; tentative D call: TRBD1 (6 bases). The germline V and J ends were trimmed by 7 bases and 9 bases, with 16 bases remaining between them. Per germline, CDR1 MNHEY and CDR2 SVGAGI. This CDR3 is 13 amino acids long.